This entry lists 27 T cell receptor beta chains sequenced from one sample in a study of shared clonotypes between healthy human individuals. Positive CCR7 selection of CD45RO-negative cells yielded the naive CD8 cells, and terminally differentiated effector memory CD45RA+ cells were excluded. Data came from immunoSEQ multiplex PCR; TCRdb stores just in-frame clones and leaves some out. The sample carries more than 2 million clones, around 93% recorded once. The sample was naive CD8+ T cells from PBMCs. Every receptor here comes from a man aged 18 to 29 in good health. Some clones in this sample may be carry-over from other donors' samples.

A few counts support this clone. A junction end diverges from the germline sequence, so it may reflect a read error. The genes are TRBV6-5 and TRBJ2-6; D is undetermined. Per germline, CDR1 MNHEY and CDR2 SVGAGI. The CDR3 covers 13 residues. Written as DNA, the CDR3 is TGTGCCAGCAGTGACTCTGGGGCCAACGTCCTGACTTTC. This gives the protein CASSDSGANVLTF.

The DNA of the CDR3 is TGTGCCACCAGCCCCTGGGGAGCGGATTCGAGCAATCAGCCCCAGCATTTT. This translates into CATSPWGADSSNQPQHF. The V call is TRBV15, the J call TRBJ1-5; D remains ambiguous. In germline, CDR1 is LNHNV, CDR2 YYDKDF (reference sequence). The length of the CDR3 is 17 residues. Trimming took off 5 bases at V and 1 base at J, with 18 bases between the two ends. The variable domain in full, with the rest retrieved from reference TRBV15 and TRBJ1-5, is DAMVIQNPRYQVTQFGKPVTLSCSQTLNHNVMYWYQQKSSQAPKLLFHYYDKDFNNEADTPDNFQSRRPNTSFCFLDIRSPGLGDTAMYLCATSPWGADSSNQPQHFGDGTRLSIL.

The chain recombines TRBV20-1 with TRBJ2-1; the D is unclear. Trimming removed 3 bases from V and 8 bases from J, with 2 bases in between. This CDR3 is 9 amino acids long. The V gene's germline CDR1 is DFQATT and CDR2 SNEGSKA (reference sequence). CDR3 nucleotide sequence: TGCAGTGCTAGCTATGAGCAGTTCTTC. It translates to CSASYEQFF.

The J gene is TRBJ2-2, the V gene TRBV7-2; the match to TRBD1 covers 8 bases. CDR1 is SGHTA and CDR2 is FQGNSA in the germline V gene. V was pared by 4 bases and J by 3 bases, with 4 bases of the junction left unmatched. The CDR3 is made up of 15 amino acids. The CDR3 loop reads CASSSRTGYTGELFF. The CDR3 DNA follows: TGTGCCAGCAGCTCTAGGACAGGGTACACCGGGGAGCTGTTTTTT.

The rearrangement joins TRBV11-3 to TRBJ2-3; D not certain. This CDR3 spans 12 amino acids. Germline CDR1 is SGHNT and CDR2 is YENEEA. Trimming removed 5 bases at V and 4 bases at J, with 7 bases between. CDR3 amino acids: CASSVGADTQYF. The DNA for the CDR3 is TGTGCCAGCAGCGTTGGGGCAGATACGCAGTATTTT.

The table lists this clone with a count of one. The gene calls are TRBV11-2 and TRBJ1-2, with 7 bases matching TRBD1. The germline V gene encodes CDR1 SGHAT and CDR2 FQNNGV. Losses at the gene ends were 2 bases for V and 4 bases for J; bases not matched to a gene: 10. This CDR3 is 16 amino acids long. The CDR3 loop is CASSLSPAGGIYGYTF. DNA of the CDR3: TGTGCCAGCAGCTTATCCCCGGCAGGGGGGATCTATGGCTACACCTTC.

This sequence joins TRBV6-6 and TRBJ2-7, with a tentative D call TRBD1 (6 bases). The V and J ends lost 0 bases and 5 bases respectively, with 11 bases between them. CDR1 and CDR2 from the germline V gene are MNHNY and SVGAGI (reference sequence). CDR3 length: 14 residues. For the CDR3, the DNA is TGTGCCAGCAGTTACTCGAGGACAGACCACGAGCAGTACTTC. Its translation is CASSYSRTDHEQYF.

The J gene is TRBJ1-5, the V gene TRBV4-1; 9 bases match TRBD1. Germline CDR1 reads MGHRA; CDR2 reads YSYEKL. The CDR3 is made up of 16 amino acids. J gave up 7 bases and V 1 base, and 8 bases lay outside the gene matches. CDR3 in DNA: TGCGCCAGCAGCCAAGGGCCGGGACAGGGCTACCAGCCCCAGCATTTT. Translation gives CASSQGPGQGYQPQHF.

In this sample, this clone turned up a few times. This rearrangement joins TRBV7-6 to TRBJ1-1; no reliable D call. Germline values: CDR1 SGHVS, CDR2 FNYEAQ. The CDR3 contains 12 residues. Deletions cut 6 bases from V and 1 base from J, with 6 bases between. CDR3 nucleotides: TGTGCCAGCAGGAACGGGAACACTGAAGCTTTCTTT. Amino acid sequence: CASRNGNTEAFF.

The rearrangement links TRBV27 to TRBJ2-7, with no clear D. V lost 5 bases to trimming and J lost 4 bases, with 12 bases between them. This CDR3 is 13 amino acids long. Germline V gene sequence: CDR1 MNHEY, CDR2 SMNVEV (reference sequence). The CDR3 sequence: CASSLSRMYEQYF. The CDR3 DNA reads as TGTGCCAGCAGTCTGTCCCGAATGTACGAGCAGTACTTC.

This clone was observed once. The V gene is TRBV4-2, the J gene TRBJ2-2, with D perhaps TRBD2 (5 bases). The CDR3 is 18 residues long. V was cut by 1 base and J by 0 bases, with 15 bases left in between. Germline V CDR1 and CDR2: LGHNA, YNFKEQ. CDR3 sequence reads: CASSQVWTGFANTGELFF. The DNA for the CDR3 is TGTGCCAGCAGCCAAGTTTGGACTGGGTTCGCGAACACCGGGGAGCTGTTTTTT.

This chain uses TRBV28 with TRBJ2-2; TRBD1 might be the D (6 bases). CDR1 is MDHEN, CDR2 SYDVKM, per germline. The CDR3 has 17 amino acids. V lost 8 bases to trimming and J lost 1 base, with 20 bases between them. CDR3 residues: CASHTRKGDLNTGELFF. CDR3 sequence (DNA): TGTGCCAGCCACACCCGTAAGGGGGATTTGAACACCGGGGAGCTGTTTTTT.

This chain joins TRBV14 and TRBJ2-7; 8 bases fit TRBD1. The V gene end was trimmed by 4 bases and the J gene end by 3 bases; junction bases not matched to a gene: 8. Per the germline V gene, CDR1 is SGHDN and CDR2 is FVKESK. The CDR3 length is 15 residues. The CDR3 protein is CASSLAGTGRYEQYF. As DNA, the CDR3 is TGTGCCAGCAGCCTAGCCGGGACAGGCCGCTACGAGCAGTACTTC.

The chain has TRBV30 and TRBJ1-2, with TRBD1 as a possible D gene (5 bases). This CDR3 is 12 amino acids long. CDR1 and CDR2 from the germline V gene are GTSNPN and SVGIG (reference sequence). V gave up 3 bases and J gave up 5 bases, with 10 bases separating them. In DNA form, the CDR3 reads TGTGCCTGGAGAGGGACCGAGTATGGCTACACCTTC. Translating gives CAWRGTEYGYTF.

The chain recombines TRBV7-9 with TRBJ2-3; D is possibly TRBD2 (5 bases). The CDR3 has 18 amino acids. Trimming left V 5 bases short and J 3 bases short, with 24 bases between. Per germline, CDR1 SEHNR and CDR2 FQNEAQ (reference sequence). The chain's CDR3 is CASSRGSPPFGGTDTQYF. The CDR3 DNA reads TGTGCCAGCAGCCGAGGATCCCCCCCGTTTGGAGGAACAGATACGCAGTATTTT.

This clone was seen a single time. The chain recombines TRBV5-5 with TRBJ1-1; D unresolved. The CDR3 spans 14 residues. V dropped 0 bases and J dropped 4 bases, with 10 bases sitting between them. Germline V gene data show CDR1 as SGHKS and CDR2 as YYEKEE (reference sequence). The CDR3 coding sequence is TGTGCCAGCAGCTTGGGGGCATACCTCACTGAAGCTTTCTTT. This translates into CASSLGAYLTEAFF.

The chain is built from TRBV7-9 and TRBJ2-1, with D tentatively TRBD2 (6 bases). The CDR3 is made up of 15 amino acids. Germline V gene data show CDR1 as SEHNR and CDR2 as FQNEAQ (reference sequence). V dropped 2 bases and J dropped 6 bases, with 14 bases sitting between them. The CDR3 DNA follows: TGTGCCAGCAGCTTATCGGCGGGGCTGCCCAATGAGCAGTTCTTC. As protein: CASSLSAGLPNEQFF.

This rearrangement joins TRBV5-6 to TRBJ2-7; TRBD2 matches 7 bases. Germline CDR1 SGHDT, CDR2 YYEEEE. CDR3 size: 15 residues. V gave up 0 bases and J gave up 5 bases; unmatched junction bases: 8. CDR3 amino acids: CASSLGGSGRDEQYF. CDR3 bases: TGTGCCAGCAGCTTGGGCGGGAGTGGAAGGGACGAGCAGTACTTC.

This chain joins TRBV28 and TRBJ1-1, with 7 bases that match TRBD1. The CDR3 length is 13 residues. Unmatched junction bases numbered 4, after V lost 3 bases and J lost 6 bases. Germline V gene sequence: CDR1 MDHEN, CDR2 SYDVKM. This CDR3 is CASSLGDSPEAFF. CDR3 bases: TGTGCCAGCAGTTTGGGGGACAGTCCTGAAGCTTTCTTT.

The chain combines TRBV9 with TRBJ2-1, with D maybe TRBD1 (6 bases). Deletions cut 0 bases from V and 4 bases from J, with 11 bases between. Germline V CDR1 and CDR2: SGDLS, YYNGEE. The CDR3 contains 15 residues. In DNA form, the CDR3 reads TGTGCCAGCAGCGTAGCAGGGGTAGGGTACAATGAGCAGTTCTTC. Translating it yields CASSVAGVGYNEQFF.

J is TRBJ1-5 and V is TRBV27, with 7 positions matching TRBD1. This CDR3 comprises 13 residues. In germline, CDR1 is MNHEY, CDR2 SMNVEV (reference sequence). The junction had 5 bases not matched to a gene; V was cut back by 6 bases and J by 6 bases. Here the CDR3 reads CASRLQGSQPQHF. In DNA form, the CDR3 reads TGTGCCAGCAGATTACAGGGGAGTCAGCCCCAGCATTTT.

The rearrangement links TRBV7-9 to TRBJ1-6, with 8 bases that match TRBD1. Germline V gene sequence: CDR1 SEHNR, CDR2 FQNEAQ (reference sequence). The V segment lost 1 base and the J segment 9 bases; nucleotides outside the gene matches: 5. The CDR3 is 15 residues long. CDR3 sequence reads: CASSLEDRESSPLHF. The CDR3 DNA follows: TGTGCCAGCAGCTTAGAGGACAGGGAGAGTTCACCCCTCCACTTT.

This CDR3 reads CSVLRLGEQYF. The CDR3 DNA reads as TGCAGCGTCCTTCGGTTGGGCGAGCAGTACTTC. The chain couples TRBV29-1 to TRBJ2-7; the D is unclear. V dropped 6 bases and J dropped 6 bases, with 12 bases sitting between them. The CDR3 spans 11 residues. The germline V gene encodes CDR1 SQVTM and CDR2 ANQGSEA.

J is TRBJ2-7 and V is TRBV27, with TRBD1 matching 11 bases. V shed 5 bases, J shed 9 bases, and the junction held 0 bases outside the gene matches. This CDR3 has 11 residues. Germline V gene lookup returns CDR1 MNHEY and CDR2 SMNVEV (reference sequence). This chain's CDR3 is CASSGTGGQYF. The CDR3 DNA sequence: TGTGCCAGCAGTGGGACAGGGGGGCAGTACTTC.

This chain connects TRBV7-9 to TRBJ2-5, with 7 bases aligning to TRBD2. V shed 3 bases, J shed 5 bases, and the junction held 6 bases outside the gene matches. Germline V gene data show CDR1 as SEHNR and CDR2 as FQNEAQ (reference sequence). The CDR3 contains 14 residues. The CDR3 nucleotides read TGTGCCAGCAGCTTGGGGACTAATACTGAGACCCAGTACTTC. Translating gives CASSLGTNTETQYF.

The chain links TRBV2 to TRBJ2-1; TRBD2 aligns across 10 bases. V lost 6 bases, J lost 8 bases, and 4 bases stayed unmatched. CDR3 length: 13 residues. CDR1 and CDR2 from the germline V gene are SNHLY and FYNNEI. The chain's CDR3 is CASSVLAGDEQFF. The CDR3 DNA reads TGTGCCAGCAGCGTCCTAGCGGGAGATGAGCAGTTCTTC.

The V gene is TRBV27, the J gene TRBJ2-1; D possibly corresponds to TRBD2 (6 bases). The germline V gene has CDR1 MNHEY and CDR2 SMNVEV (reference sequence). The CDR3 is made up of 16 amino acids. The V gene lost 3 bases and the J gene lost 8 bases, with 20 bases spanning the gap. CDR3 in DNA: TGTGCCAGCAGTTTCTCAGCGGGTGCCGTCTTTTATGAGCAGTTCTTC. Translation gives CASSFSAGAVFYEQFF.